The sequence of this T cell receptor (beta chain) was determined in a study of blood T cells in healthy people across ages. Points from the study as a whole: Naive CD4+ cells and diversity were both higher in long-lived donors than in aged donors.

Russia was home to the donors, healthy Caucasian individuals aged roughly 6 to 100. For every donor, a draw yielded around 10 milliliters of peripheral blood. In the case of this clonotype: Its antigen is unidentified.

Through a sample-barcoded 5' primer and a J-beta primer mix, a second PCR was run for about 7 to 12 cycles. MiXCR was run by TCRdb on the 5' RACE reads, yielding one entry per CDR3 protein. The sample contains some 730,000 distinct CDR3 sequences, roughly 20% of which appear only once. CDR3 length: 14 amino acids. Germline V gene sequence: CDR1 MNHEY, CDR2 SMNVEV (reference sequence). This receptor was taken from a man between 70 and 80 years old in good health. The rearrangement joins TRBV27 to TRBJ2-5; D might be TRBD1 (5 bases). With the DNA end fitting TRBJ2-7 better, the J assignment may be wrong. Sequenced sample: blood. The DNA for the CDR3 is TGTGCCAGCAGCCAGGGCCGAGTGGTATACGAGCAGTACTTC. The encoded protein is CASSQGRVVYEQYF.